There are a few counts of the clone carrying this TCR beta chain. The germline CDR1 and CDR2 sequences are SGHRS and YFSETQ. V shed 2 bases and J shed 3 bases, with 15 bases lying between them. This CDR3 has 15 amino acids. Arm-PCR of CDR3 regions and iRepertoire HTBI primers were used to build TCR beta libraries. One entry per CDR3 protein results from TCRdb running MiXCR on the multiplex PCR reads. Here the sample spans 350,000 to 550,000 distinct CDR3 sequences, 16% being singletons. Specified time point: newly diagnosed GD, antithyroid drugs for less than 3 months. RNA from PBMCs was the source of the TCR library. This sample is drawn from a study of regulatory T cells in long-lasting Graves disease. These data were also reused for a study on T cells in Graves' hyperthyroidism and ophthalmopathy. This second study notes: In the first-round RT-PCR of the TCR CDR3, the HTBI primer set was used.

This chain connects TRBV5-1 to TRBJ2-7; D remains unclear. This sample comprised peripheral blood mononuclear cells (PBMCs), obtained at new diagnosis, from a patient treated with antithyroid drugs. The receptor comes from a woman under 30 with Graves disease. The CDR3 sequence: CASSFDPGSGYEQYF. The CDR3 nucleotides read TGCGCCAGCAGCTTTGACCCGGGTTCAGGCTACGAGCAGTACTTC.